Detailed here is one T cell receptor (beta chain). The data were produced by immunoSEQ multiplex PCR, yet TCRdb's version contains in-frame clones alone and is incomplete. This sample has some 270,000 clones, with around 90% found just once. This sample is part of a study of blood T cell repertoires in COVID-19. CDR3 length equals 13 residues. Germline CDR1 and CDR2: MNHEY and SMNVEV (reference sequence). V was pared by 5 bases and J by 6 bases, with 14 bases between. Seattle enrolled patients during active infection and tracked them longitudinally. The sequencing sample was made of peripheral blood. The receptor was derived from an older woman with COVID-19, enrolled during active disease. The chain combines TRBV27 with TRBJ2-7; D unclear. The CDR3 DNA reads TGTGCCAGCAGTACGAAACGGGTGGGCGAGCAGTACTTC. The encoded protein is CASSTKRVGEQYF.